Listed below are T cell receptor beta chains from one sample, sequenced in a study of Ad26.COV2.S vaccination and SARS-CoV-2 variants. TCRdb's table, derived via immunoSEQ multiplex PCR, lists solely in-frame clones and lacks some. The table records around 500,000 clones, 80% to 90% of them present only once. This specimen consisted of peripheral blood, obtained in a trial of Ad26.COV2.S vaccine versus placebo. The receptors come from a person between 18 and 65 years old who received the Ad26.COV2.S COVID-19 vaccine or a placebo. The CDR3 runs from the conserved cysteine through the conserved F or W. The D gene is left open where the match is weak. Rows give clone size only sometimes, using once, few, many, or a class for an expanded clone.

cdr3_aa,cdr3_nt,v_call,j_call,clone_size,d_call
CASSTGGRTEAFF,TGTGCCAGCAGTACAGGGGGCAGGACTGAAGCTTTCTTT,TRBV2,TRBJ1-1,.,TRBD1
CASSNGQGGETQYF,TGTGCCAGCAGTAACGGACAGGGTGGAGAGACCCAGTACTTC,TRBV5-4,TRBJ2-5,.,TRBD1
CASSQAPSYEQYF,TGTGCCAGCAGCCAAGCTCCCTCCTACGAGCAGTACTTC,TRBV3-1/TRBV3-2,TRBJ2-7,.,.
CASSLDPTGFSYEQYF,TGTGCCAGCAGCTTAGACCCGACAGGGTTCTCCTACGAGCAGTACTTC,TRBV7-9,TRBJ2-7,.,TRBD1
CASMGLAGVREQYF,TGTGCCAGCATGGGACTAGCGGGAGTGCGTGAGCAGTACTTC,TRBV28,TRBJ2-7,.,TRBD2
CSVAYSNQPQHF,TGCAGCGTTGCCTATAGCAATCAGCCCCAGCATTTT,TRBV29-1,TRBJ1-5,once,.
CASSTDRAPSPLHF,TGTGCCAGCTCAACAGACAGGGCCCCGTCACCCCTCCACTTT,TRBV18,TRBJ1-6,.,TRBD1
CASSLGVSASSYNEQFF,TGTGCCAGCAGCTTAGGGGTTAGCGCCAGCTCCTACAATGAGCAGTTCTTC,TRBV7-2,TRBJ2-1,.,.
CASSPISSQGRSYEQYF,TGTGCCAGCAGCCCGATCTCTTCACAGGGGAGGTCCTACGAGCAGTACTTC,TRBV14,TRBJ2-7,.,.
CAWRKTGAYGYTF,TGTGCCTGGAGAAAAACAGGGGCATATGGCTACACCTTC,TRBV30,TRBJ1-2,once,TRBD1
CASTLLSSSYNEQFF,TGTGCCAGCACCCTTCTGAGTAGCTCCTACAATGAGCAGTTCTTC,TRBV3-1/TRBV3-2,TRBJ2-1,once,.
CASSPNTGELFF,TGTGCCAGTAGCCCGAACACCGGGGAGCTGTTTTTT,TRBV19,TRBJ2-2,.,.
CASRQTGGNEQFF,TGTGCCAGCAGACAAACAGGGGGGAATGAGCAGTTCTTC,TRBV6-5,TRBJ2-1,.,TRBD1
CAISESAGESSPLHF,TGTGCCATCAGTGAGTCGGCAGGGGAGAGTTCACCCCTCCACTTT,TRBV10-3,TRBJ1-6,.,.